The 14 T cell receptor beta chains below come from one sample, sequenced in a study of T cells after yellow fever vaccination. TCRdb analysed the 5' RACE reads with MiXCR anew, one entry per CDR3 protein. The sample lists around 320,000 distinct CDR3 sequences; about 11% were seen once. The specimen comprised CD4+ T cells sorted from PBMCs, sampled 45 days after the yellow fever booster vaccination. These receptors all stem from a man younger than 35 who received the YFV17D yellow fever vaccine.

The DNA for the CDR3 is TGTGCCAGCAGTCGACACAACTACGAGCAGTACTTC. Its translation: CASSRHNYEQYF. V gene TRBV28 combines with J gene TRBJ2-7, with D unclear. V lost 5 bases to trimming and J lost 3 bases, with 8 bases between them. CDR1 is MDHEN and CDR2 is SYDVKM in the germline V gene. The CDR3 runs 12 residues.

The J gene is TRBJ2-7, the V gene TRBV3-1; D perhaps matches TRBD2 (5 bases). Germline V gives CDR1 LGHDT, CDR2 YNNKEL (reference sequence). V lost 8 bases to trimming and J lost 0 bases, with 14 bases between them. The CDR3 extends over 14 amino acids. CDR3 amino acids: CASALGRASYEQYF. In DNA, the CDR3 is TGTGCCAGCGCCCTAGGGAGAGCCTCCTACGAGCAGTACTTC.

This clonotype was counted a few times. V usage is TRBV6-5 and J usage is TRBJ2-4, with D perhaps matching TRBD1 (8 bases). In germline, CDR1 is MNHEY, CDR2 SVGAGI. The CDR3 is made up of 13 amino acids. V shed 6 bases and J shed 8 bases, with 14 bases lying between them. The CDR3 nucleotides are TGTGCCAGCAGGCCTACAGGGGGGGACATTCAGTACTTC. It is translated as CASRPTGGDIQYF.

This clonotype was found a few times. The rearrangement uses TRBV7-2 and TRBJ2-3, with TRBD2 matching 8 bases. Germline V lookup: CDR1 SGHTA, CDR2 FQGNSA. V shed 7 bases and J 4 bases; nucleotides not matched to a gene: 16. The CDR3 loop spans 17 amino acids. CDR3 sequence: CASTRRAGGWTADTQYF. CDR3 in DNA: TGTGCCAGCACCCGTCGGGCGGGGGGTTGGACAGCAGATACGCAGTATTTT.

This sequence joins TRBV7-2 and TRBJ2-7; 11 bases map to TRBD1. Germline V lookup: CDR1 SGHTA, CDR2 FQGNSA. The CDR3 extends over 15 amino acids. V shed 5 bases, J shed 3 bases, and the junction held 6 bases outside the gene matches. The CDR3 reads CASSLRTGGGYEQYF. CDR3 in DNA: TGTGCCAGCAGCCTACGGACAGGGGGCGGCTACGAGCAGTACTTC.

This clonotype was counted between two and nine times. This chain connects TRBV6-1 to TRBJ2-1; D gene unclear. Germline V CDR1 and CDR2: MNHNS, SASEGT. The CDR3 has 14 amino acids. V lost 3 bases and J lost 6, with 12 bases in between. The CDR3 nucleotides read TGTGCCAGCAGTGAGATCCCTATTGGCAATGAGCAGTTCTTC. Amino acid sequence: CASSEIPIGNEQFF.

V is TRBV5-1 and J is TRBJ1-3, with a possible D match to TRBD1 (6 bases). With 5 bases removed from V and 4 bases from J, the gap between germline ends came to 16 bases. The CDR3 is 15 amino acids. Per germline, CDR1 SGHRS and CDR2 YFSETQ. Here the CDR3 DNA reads TGCGCCAGCAGGACTACAGGGAAAGCCGGAAACACCATATATTTT. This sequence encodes CASRTTGKAGNTIYF. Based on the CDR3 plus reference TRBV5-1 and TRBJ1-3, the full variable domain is KAGVTQTPRYLIKTRGQQVTLSCSPISGHRSVSWYQQTPGQGLQFLFEYFSETQRNKGNFPGRFSGRQFSNSRSEMNVSTLELGDSALYLCASRTTGKAGNTIYFGEGSWLTVV.

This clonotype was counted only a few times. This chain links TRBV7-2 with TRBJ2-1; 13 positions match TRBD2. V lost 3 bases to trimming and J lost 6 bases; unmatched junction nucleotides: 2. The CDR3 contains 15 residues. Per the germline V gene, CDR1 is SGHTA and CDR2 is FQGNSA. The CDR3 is CASSFRLAGGNEQFF. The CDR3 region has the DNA TGTGCCAGCAGCTTTAGACTAGCGGGGGGCAATGAGCAGTTCTTC.

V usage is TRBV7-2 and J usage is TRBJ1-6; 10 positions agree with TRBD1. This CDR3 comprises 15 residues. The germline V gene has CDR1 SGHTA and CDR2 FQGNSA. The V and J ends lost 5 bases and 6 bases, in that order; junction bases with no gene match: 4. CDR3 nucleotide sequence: TGTGCCAGCAGCCTTTGGACAGGGGGTAATTCACCCCTCCACTTT. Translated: CASSLWTGGNSPLHF.

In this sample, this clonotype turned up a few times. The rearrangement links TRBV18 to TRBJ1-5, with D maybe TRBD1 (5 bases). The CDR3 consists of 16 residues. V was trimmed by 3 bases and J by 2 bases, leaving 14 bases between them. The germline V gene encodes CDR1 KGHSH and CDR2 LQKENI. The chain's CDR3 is CASSPIGAGGNQPQHF. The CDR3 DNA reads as TGTGCCAGCTCACCGATCGGGGCGGGAGGCAATCAGCCCCAGCATTTT.

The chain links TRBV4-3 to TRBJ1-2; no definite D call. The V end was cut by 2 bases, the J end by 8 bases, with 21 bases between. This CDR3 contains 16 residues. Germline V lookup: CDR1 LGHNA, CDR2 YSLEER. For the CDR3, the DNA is TGCGCCAGCAGCCAAAGATTGGACGGAACCGGGAGGGGCTACACCTTC. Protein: CASSQRLDGTGRGYTF.

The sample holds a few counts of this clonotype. The CDR3 loop reads CASSLDPGEQDTQYF. CDR3 DNA: TGCGCCAGCAGCTTGGATCCAGGGGAACAAGATACGCAGTATTTT. The J gene is TRBJ2-3, the V gene TRBV5-1; D possibly corresponds to TRBD1 (6 bases). Trimming pared 0 bases from V and 5 bases from J, leaving 13 bases between. This CDR3 has 15 residues. The germline V gene encodes CDR1 SGHRS and CDR2 YFSETQ.

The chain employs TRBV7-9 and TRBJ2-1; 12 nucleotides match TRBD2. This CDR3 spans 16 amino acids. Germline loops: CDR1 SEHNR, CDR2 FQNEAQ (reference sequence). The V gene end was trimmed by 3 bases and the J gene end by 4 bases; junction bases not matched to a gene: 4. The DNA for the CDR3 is TGTGCCAGCAGCTTCGCGACTAGCGGGGGATACAATGAGCAGTTCTTC. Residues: CASSFATSGGYNEQFF.

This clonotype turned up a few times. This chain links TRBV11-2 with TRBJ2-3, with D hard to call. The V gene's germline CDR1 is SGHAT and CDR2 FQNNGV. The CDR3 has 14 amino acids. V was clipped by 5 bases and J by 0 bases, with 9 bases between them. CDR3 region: CASSPASSTDTQYF. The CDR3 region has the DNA TGTGCCAGCAGCCCGGCGTCTAGCACAGATACGCAGTATTTT. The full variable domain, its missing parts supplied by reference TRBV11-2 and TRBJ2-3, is EAGVAQSPRYKIIEKRQSVAFWCNPISGHATLYWYQQILGQGPKLLIQFQNNGVVDDSQLPKDRFSAERLKGVDSTLKIQPAKLEDSAVYLCASSPASSTDTQYFGPGTRLTVL.